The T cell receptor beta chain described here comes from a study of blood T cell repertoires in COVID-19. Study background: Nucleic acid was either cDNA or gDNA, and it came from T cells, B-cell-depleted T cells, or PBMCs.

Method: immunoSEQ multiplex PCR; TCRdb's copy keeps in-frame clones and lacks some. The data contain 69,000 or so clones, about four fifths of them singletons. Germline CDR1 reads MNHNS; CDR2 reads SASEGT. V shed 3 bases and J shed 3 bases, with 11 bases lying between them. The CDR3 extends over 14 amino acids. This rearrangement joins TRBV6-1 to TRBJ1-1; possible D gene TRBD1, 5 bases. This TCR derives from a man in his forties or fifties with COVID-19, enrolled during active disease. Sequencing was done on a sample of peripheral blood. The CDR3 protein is CASSEPGKDTEAFF. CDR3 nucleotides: TGTGCCAGCAGTGAGCCAGGGAAGGACACTGAAGCTTTCTTT.